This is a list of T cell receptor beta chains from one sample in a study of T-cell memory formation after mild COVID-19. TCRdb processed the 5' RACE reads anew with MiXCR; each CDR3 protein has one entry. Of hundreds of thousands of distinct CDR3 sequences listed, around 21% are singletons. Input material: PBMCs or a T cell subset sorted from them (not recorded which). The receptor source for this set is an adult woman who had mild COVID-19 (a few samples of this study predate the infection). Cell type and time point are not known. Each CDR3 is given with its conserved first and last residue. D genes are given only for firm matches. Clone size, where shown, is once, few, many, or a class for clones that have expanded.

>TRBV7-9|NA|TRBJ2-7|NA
CASSSTVAEQYF
TGTGCCAGCAGCTCGACAGTAGCCGAGCAGTACTTC
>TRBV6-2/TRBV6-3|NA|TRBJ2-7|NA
CASSYDPRAAYEQYF
TGTGCCAGCAGTTACGACCCTCGGGCGGCCTACGAGCAGTACTTC
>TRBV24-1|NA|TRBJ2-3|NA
CATSDAGTRTDTQYF
TGTGCCACCAGTGATGCCGGGACCCGCACAGATACGCAGTATTTT
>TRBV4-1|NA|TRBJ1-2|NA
CASSQEPGFGYTF
TGCGCCAGCAGCCAAGAACCAGGGTTTGGCTACACCTTC
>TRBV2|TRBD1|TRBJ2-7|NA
CASSTQGASYEQYF
TGTGCCAGCAGTACCCAGGGGGCCTCCTACGAGCAGTACTTC
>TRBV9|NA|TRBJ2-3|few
CASSVAAVSTDTQYF
TGTGCCAGCAGCGTAGCGGCAGTTAGCACAGATACGCAGTATTTT
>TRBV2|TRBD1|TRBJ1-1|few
CATTMGGRTGEAFF
TGTGCCACCACGATGGGGGGGCGGACAGGTGAAGCTTTCTTT
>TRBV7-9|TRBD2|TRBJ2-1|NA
CASRRTSGRNNEQFF
TGTGCCAGCAGAAGGACCAGCGGGAGGAACAATGAGCAGTTCTTC
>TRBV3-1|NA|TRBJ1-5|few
CASSQDRVDQPQHF
TGTGCCAGCAGCCAAGACAGGGTGGATCAGCCCCAGCATTTT
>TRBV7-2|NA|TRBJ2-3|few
CASSLPQISTDTQYF
TGTGCCAGCAGCTTACCTCAGATTAGCACAGATACGCAGTATTTT
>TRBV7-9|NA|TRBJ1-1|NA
CASSPWGMNTEAFF
TGTGCCAGCAGTCCCTGGGGAATGAACACTGAAGCTTTCTTT
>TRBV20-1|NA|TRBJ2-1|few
CSAAENGGRFENEQFF
TGCAGTGCTGCCGAGAACGGAGGCAGGTTTGAGAATGAGCAGTTCTTC
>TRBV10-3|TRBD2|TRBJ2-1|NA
CAISAALAGGFNEQFF
TGTGCCATCAGTGCAGCCCTAGCGGGAGGTTTCAATGAGCAGTTCTTC
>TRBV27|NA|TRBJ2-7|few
CASRLGRDAYYEQYF
TGTGCCAGCAGGCTGGGCCGGGACGCATACTACGAGCAGTACTTC
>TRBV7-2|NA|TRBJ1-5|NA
CASSQGTTNQPQHF
TGTGCCAGCAGCCAAGGGACCACTAATCAGCCCCAGCATTTT
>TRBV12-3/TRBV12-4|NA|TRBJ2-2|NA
CASTLDINAGELFF
TGTGCCAGCACCTTGGACATCAACGCCGGGGAGCTGTTTTTT
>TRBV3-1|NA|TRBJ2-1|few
CASSQDRTPNEQFF
TGTGCCAGCAGCCAAGATCGGACGCCAAATGAGCAGTTCTTC
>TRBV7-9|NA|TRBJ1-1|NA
CASNYAAVNTEAFF
TGTGCCAGCAACTACGCGGCGGTGAACACTGAAGCTTTCTTT
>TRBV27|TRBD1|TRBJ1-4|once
CASSWGPSTGGEKLFF
TGTGCCAGCAGTTGGGGGCCTTCCACAGGGGGCGAAAAACTGTTTTTT
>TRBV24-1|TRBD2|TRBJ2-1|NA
CATSDPGLGHNEQFF
TGTGCCACCAGTGATCCGGGACTAGGGCACAATGAGCAGTTCTTC
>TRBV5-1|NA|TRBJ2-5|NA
CASSLARTGETQYF
TGCGCCAGCAGCTTGGCTAGGACGGGGGAGACCCAGTACTTC
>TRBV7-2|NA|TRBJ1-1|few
CASSPPGAGNTEAFF
TGTGCCAGCAGCCCCCCGGGGGCAGGAAACACTGAAGCTTTCTTT
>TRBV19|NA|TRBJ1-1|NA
CASSTRKSAFF
TGTGCCAGTAGTACCCGGAAAAGTGCTTTCTTT
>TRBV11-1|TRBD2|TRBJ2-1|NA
CASHGGASSYNEQFF
TGTGCCAGCCACGGGGGGGCGAGCTCCTACAATGAGCAGTTCTTC
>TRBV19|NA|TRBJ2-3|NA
CASSIVASDTQYF
TGTGCCAGTAGTATAGTCGCATCAGATACGCAGTATTTT
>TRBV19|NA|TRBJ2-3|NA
CASSIVGPRGTQYF
TGTGCCAGTAGTATAGTGGGACCCCGCGGGACGCAGTATTTT
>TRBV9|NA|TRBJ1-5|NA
CASSVGGRENQPQHF
TGTGCCAGCAGCGTAGGAGGGCGGGAAAATCAGCCCCAGCATTTT
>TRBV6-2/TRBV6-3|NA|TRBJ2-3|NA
CASSTRPTLKNTDTQYF
TGTGCCAGCAGTACCCGACCGACCCTGAAAAACACAGATACGCAGTATTTT
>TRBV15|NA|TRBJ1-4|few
CATSRAGPGEKLFF
TGTGCCACCAGCAGAGCAGGGCCCGGGGAAAAACTGTTTTTT
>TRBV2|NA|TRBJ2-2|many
CASKEEGVGPGELFF
TGTGCCAGCAAAGAGGAAGGGGTGGGACCCGGGGAGCTGTTTTTT
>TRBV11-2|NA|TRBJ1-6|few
CASSLVGRDSPLHF
TGTGCCAGCAGCTTAGTGGGCAGGGATTCACCCCTCCACTTT
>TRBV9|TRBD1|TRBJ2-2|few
CASSAWGTGGASGELFF
TGTGCCAGCAGCGCTTGGGGGACAGGGGGCGCATCCGGGGAGCTGTTTTTT
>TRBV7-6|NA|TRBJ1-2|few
CASSPTDRYYGYTF
TGTGCCAGCAGCCCGACCGACAGGTACTATGGCTACACCTTC
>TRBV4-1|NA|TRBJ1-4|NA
CASSQVSTSPDEKLFF
TGCGCCAGCAGCCAAGTATCAACGTCTCCGGATGAAAAACTGTTTTTT
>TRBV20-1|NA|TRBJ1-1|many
CSGRTTGGDTEAFF
TGCAGTGGGAGGACAACTGGAGGAGACACTGAAGCTTTCTTT
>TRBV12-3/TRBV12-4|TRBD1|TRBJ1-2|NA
CASSSGQSGYGYTF
TGTGCCAGCAGTTCGGGACAGAGCGGCTATGGCTACACCTTC
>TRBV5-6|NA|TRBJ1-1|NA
CASSLVAGMMNTEAFF
TGTGCCAGCAGCTTGGTCGCAGGGATGATGAACACTGAAGCTTTCTTT
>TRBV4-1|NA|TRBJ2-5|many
CASSQDLRTDQETQYF
TGCGCCAGCAGCCAAGATCTAAGGACAGATCAAGAGACCCAGTACTTC
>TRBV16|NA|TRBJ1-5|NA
CASSHAPGNQPQHF
TGTGCCAGCAGCCATGCGCCAGGAAATCAGCCCCAGCATTTT
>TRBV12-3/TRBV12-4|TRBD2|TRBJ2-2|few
CASRIAGAGELFF
TGTGCCAGCAGAATAGCGGGAGCCGGGGAGCTGTTTTTT
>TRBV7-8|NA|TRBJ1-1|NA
CASSLLRGEAFF
TGTGCCAGCAGCTTACTTCGGGGTGAAGCTTTCTTT
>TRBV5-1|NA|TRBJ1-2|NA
CASSPGQPRDYGYTF
TGCGCCAGCAGCCCCGGACAGCCACGGGACTATGGCTACACCTTC
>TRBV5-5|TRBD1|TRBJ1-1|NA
CASSGGTGIDTEAFF
TGTGCCAGCAGCGGGGGGACAGGGATAGACACTGAAGCTTTCTTT
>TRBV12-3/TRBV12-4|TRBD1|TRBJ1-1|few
CASRGPGQVGAFF
TGTGCCAGCAGGGGCCCGGGACAGGTGGGCGCTTTCTTT
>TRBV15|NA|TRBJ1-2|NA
CATSRDSPAGGYTF
TGTGCCACCAGCAGAGATTCACCGGCCGGCGGCTACACCTTC
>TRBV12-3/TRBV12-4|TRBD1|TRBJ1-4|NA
CASSSTPGTGALIGEKLFF
TGTGCCAGCAGTTCTACTCCCGGGACAGGGGCCCTCATCGGTGAAAAACTGTTTTTT
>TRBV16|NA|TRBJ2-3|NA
CASSQGRAAATDTQYF
TGTGCCAGCAGCCAAGGCCGGGCTGCTGCCACAGATACGCAGTATTTT
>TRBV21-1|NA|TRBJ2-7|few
CASNARQGPTYEQYF
TGTGCCAGCAACGCGCGACAGGGACCAACCTACGAGCAGTACTTC
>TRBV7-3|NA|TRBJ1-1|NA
CASSPGPGLPAPGEAFF
TGTGCCAGCAGCCCCGGCCCGGGCCTTCCGGCTCCAGGGGAAGCTTTCTTT
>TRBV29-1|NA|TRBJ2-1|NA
CSVESLGNEQFF
TGCAGCGTTGAGTCCTTGGGCAATGAGCAGTTCTTC
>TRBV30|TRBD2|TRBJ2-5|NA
CAWSVSGRGGTQYF
TGTGCCTGGAGTGTTTCGGGGAGGGGAGGGACCCAGTACTTC
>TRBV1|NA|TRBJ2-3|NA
CASSQSFPGGIADTQYF
TGCGCCAGCAGCCAGTCCTTCCCAGGGGGGATTGCAGATACGCAGTATTTT